What follows are 9 T cell receptor beta chains derived from one specimen sequenced in a study of blood T cell repertoires in COVID-19. TCRdb keeps only in-frame clones here, not all; method: immunoSEQ multiplex PCR. The data show 310,000 or so clones, about nine tenths seen once. The sequenced material came from peripheral blood. These TCRs come from a woman in her 30s with COVID-19, enrolled during active disease.

The V call is TRBV15, the J call TRBJ2-3; 7 bases are shared with TRBD1. After removal of 3 bases from V and 7 bases from J, the junction contained 13 bases not matched to a gene. Germline-derived CDR1 and CDR2 are LNHNV and YYDKDF (reference sequence). The CDR3 has 16 residues. The CDR3 DNA is TGTGCCACCAGCAGGGGGACAGACGACTTGAGGTATACGCAGTATTTT. Translating gives CATSRGTDDLRYTQYF.

The V and J genes are TRBV7-2 and TRBJ2-1; TRBD1 matches at 7 bases. V shed 2 bases and J 2 bases; nucleotides not matched to a gene: 3. The CDR3 runs 15 residues. Germline CDR1 reads SGHTA; CDR2 reads FQGNSA. CDR3 region: CASSLRDSAYNEQFF. The CDR3 bases are TGTGCCAGCAGCTTACGGGACAGCGCCTACAATGAGCAGTTCTTC.

The chain carries TRBV4-2 and TRBJ2-3; D possibly corresponds to TRBD1 (5 bases). Germline-derived CDR1 and CDR2 are LGHNA and YNFKEQ. This CDR3 region has 16 residues. The V end was cut by 1 base, the J end by 0 bases, with 11 bases between. The CDR3 DNA reads as TGTGCCAGCAGCCAAGCGACAGCTACGAGCACAGATACGCAGTATTTT. This encodes CASSQATATSTDTQYF.

This clone was seen more than once but under ten times. This chain links TRBV14 with TRBJ2-3, with D unresolved. The CDR3 contains 14 residues. Per the germline V gene, CDR1 is SGHDN and CDR2 is FVKESK. V lost 0 bases and J lost 0, with 4 bases in between. The CDR3 nucleotides read TGTGCCAGCAGCCAAGAGTCTAGCACAGATACGCAGTATTTT. Translated: CASSQESSTDTQYF.

The V call is TRBV3-1 (or the pseudogene TRBV3-2), the J call TRBJ2-7; 10 bases agree with TRBD2. Germline-derived CDR1 and CDR2 are LGHDT and YNNKEL (reference sequence). The CDR3 is 16 residues long. V shed 0 bases and J 6 bases; nucleotides not matched to a gene: 8. The CDR3 region has the DNA TGTGCCAGCAGCCAAGATCCAGCGGGAGGGCCGCTCGAGCAGTACTTC. This codes for CASSQDPAGGPLEQYF.

This sequence joins TRBV2 and TRBJ1-5; D is ambiguous. V shed 4 bases and J shed 6 bases, with 10 bases lying between them. Germline CDR1 is SNHLY and CDR2 is FYNNEI. This CDR3 is 13 amino acids long. The CDR3 nucleotides are TGTGCCAGCAGTGTGGAGGTTCGTCAGCCCCAGCATTTT. Translation: CASSVEVRQPQHF.

V and J are TRBV10-3 and TRBJ2-5, with D perhaps matching TRBD2 (6 bases). V was pared by 7 bases and J by 5 bases, with 14 bases between. The CDR3 contains 13 residues. CDR1 is ENHRY and CDR2 is SYGVKD in the germline V gene. CDR3 loop: CAINGGGRETQYF. CDR3 coding DNA: TGTGCCATCAACGGCGGAGGGCGGGAGACCCAGTACTTC.

In the case of this clone: Distinct nucleotide sequences in the sample also encode this CDR3. The genes are TRBV6-5 and TRBJ2-7; 8 bases map to TRBD1. The CDR3 runs 14 residues. Germline CDR1 and CDR2: MNHEY and SVGAGI. V was clipped by 5 bases and J by 2 bases; unmatched bases: 5. DNA for the CDR3: TGTGCCAGCAGTAGGACAGGGTTAACCTACGAGCAGTACTTC. Translated: CASSRTGLTYEQYF.

The genes are TRBV29-1 and TRBJ2-5; TRBD2 matches at 11 bases. The CDR3 contains 15 residues. The germline gives CDR1 SQVTM, CDR2 ANQGSEA. Trimming took 3 bases from V and 3 from J; bases not matched to a gene: 6. The CDR3 loop reads CSVDYEGLAEETQYF. The CDR3 nucleotides read TGCAGCGTTGACTATGAGGGACTAGCGGAAGAGACCCAGTACTTC.